A selection of T cell receptor beta chains follows, all from one sample in a study of T cell changes during pregnancy in multiple sclerosis. The method was immunoSEQ multiplex PCR; TCRdb's version includes in-frame clones alone and lacks a portion of them. The profile shows 69,000 or so clones, almost 95% of them singletons. Sequenced material: peripheral blood, taken before pregnancy. These TCRs come from a female donor with multiple sclerosis, enrolled in a pregnancy study. Both conserved end residues are part of each CDR3. The order of the fields is V gene, J gene, clone size, D gene, CDR3 protein, CDR3 DNA. The D gene is left open where the match is weak. Some rows have no size entry. The others give once, few or many, or a class for an expanded clone.

>TRBV7-3|TRBJ2-2|-|TRBD2
CASSPTGSGRVEDTGELFF
TGTGCCAGCAGTCCTACGGGTAGCGGGAGGGTTGAGGACACCGGGGAGCTGTTTTTT
>TRBV11-2|TRBJ1-1|-|-
CASSLERAGRTEAFF
TGTGCCAGCAGCTTAGAAAGGGCTGGGAGGACTGAAGCTTTCTTT
>TRBV7-3|TRBJ1-6|-|-
CASSSGLGNSPLHF
TGTGCCAGCAGCTCGGGATTGGGTAATTCACCCCTCCACTTT
>TRBV4-3|TRBJ2-2|-|TRBD2
CASSQDPSGSNGELFF
TGCGCCAGCAGCCAAGACCCTAGCGGGAGCAATGGGGAGCTGTTTTTT
>TRBV6-5|TRBJ2-7|-|TRBD1
CASSYSGTGPYEQYF
TGTGCCAGCAGTTACTCGGGGACAGGGCCCTACGAGCAGTACTTC
>TRBV7-9|TRBJ2-6|-|-
CASSLYPARVSSGANVLTF
TGTGCCAGCAGCTTATACCCGGCCAGGGTAAGCTCTGGGGCCAACGTCCTGACTTTC
>TRBV19|TRBJ1-5|-|TRBD1
CASRDRGGLNQPQHF
TGTGCCAGTAGAGACAGGGGAGGACTCAATCAGCCCCAGCATTTT
>TRBV27|TRBJ1-1|-|-
CASSLMLGSTEAFF
TGTGCCAGCAGTTTAATGTTGGGGAGCACTGAAGCTTTCTTT
>TRBV5-4|TRBJ1-2|-|TRBD1
CASSLETGEYGYTF
TGTGCCAGCAGCTTGGAAACAGGGGAATATGGCTACACCTTC
>TRBV6-4|TRBJ2-1|-|-
CASSDWGGNVNEQFF
TGTGCCAGCAGTGACTGGGGCGGGAACGTCAATGAGCAGTTCTTC
>TRBV5-1|TRBJ2-2|once|-
CASSYGKASNTGELFF
TGCGCCAGCAGCTACGGGAAGGCGTCGAACACCGGGGAGCTGTTTTTT
>TRBV7-2|TRBJ1-1|few|-
CASSPKRGYETEAFF
TGTGCCAGCAGCCCAAAGAGGGGGTACGAGACTGAAGCTTTCTTT
>TRBV2|TRBJ1-5|-|-
CASSRLQGSRNQPQHF
TGTGCCAGCAGTCGTTTACAGGGAAGTCGCAATCAGCCCCAGCATTTT
>TRBV7-9|TRBJ2-7|-|-
CASSEDRPSYEQYF
TGTGCCAGCAGCGAAGACAGGCCCTCCTACGAGCAGTACTTC
>TRBV2|TRBJ2-6|-|TRBD2
CASRPPGLAGVLSGANVLTF
TGTGCCAGCAGGCCTCCGGGACTAGCGGGAGTACTCTCTGGGGCCAACGTCCTGACTTTC
>TRBV18|TRBJ2-1|-|TRBD2
CASSPRTSSYNEQFF
TGTGCCAGCTCACCCCGGACTAGCAGCTACAATGAGCAGTTCTTC
>TRBV4-3|TRBJ2-3|-|TRBD2
CASSQDSGTYTDTQYF
TGCGCCAGCAGCCAAGATAGCGGGACCTACACAGATACGCAGTATTTT
>TRBV2|TRBJ2-7|-|-
CASSEWGSEQYF
TGTGCCAGCAGTGAATGGGGCAGCGAGCAGTACTTC
>TRBV19|TRBJ1-1|-|-
CARPREGGKNTEAFF
TGTGCCAGACCTAGGGAGGGAGGAAAGAACACTGAAGCTTTCTTT
>TRBV10-3|TRBJ2-3|-|TRBD2
CAITASGGGTDTQYF
TGTGCCATCACCGCAAGTGGGGGGGGGACAGATACGCAGTATTTT
>TRBV5-6|TRBJ1-4|-|-
CASSLRQSSLVATNEKLFF
TGTGCCAGCAGCTTGAGACAGAGTAGCCTAGTTGCAACTAATGAAAAACTGTTTTTT
>TRBV6-1|TRBJ1-2|once|-
CASSEVRGGGYTF
TGTGCCAGCAGTGAAGTCAGGGGTGGCGGCTACACCTTC
>TRBV2|TRBJ2-3|-|TRBD1
CASSVQGTGATDTQYF
TGTGCCAGCAGCGTACAAGGGACAGGGGCTACAGATACGCAGTATTTT